The sample holds a few counts of the clone carrying this T cell receptor (beta chain). Its antigen is still unknown. This entry comes from a study of blood T cells in healthy people across ages. Regarding the study as a whole: Correlation between TCR beta diversity and naive T cell percentage was strong.

The V gene's germline CDR1 is MNHNS and CDR2 SASEGT. This CDR3 is 15 amino acids long. V lost 9 bases to trimming and J lost 1 base, with 18 bases between them. A sample-barcoded 5' primer and a J-beta primer mix were used in a second PCR of roughly 7 to 12 cycles. MiXCR was run by TCRdb on the 5' RACE reads, yielding one entry per CDR3 protein. The profile shows 800,000 to 950,000 distinct CDR3 sequences, about 44% of them singletons. The source is a man aged 25-45 years in good health. V and J are TRBV6-1 and TRBJ1-2, with D possibly being TRBD1 (5 bases). Sequenced material: blood. This chain's CDR3 is CASQTSDKHNYGYTF. The CDR3 DNA reads TGTGCCAGTCAGACCTCGGACAAACATAACTATGGCTACACCTTC.